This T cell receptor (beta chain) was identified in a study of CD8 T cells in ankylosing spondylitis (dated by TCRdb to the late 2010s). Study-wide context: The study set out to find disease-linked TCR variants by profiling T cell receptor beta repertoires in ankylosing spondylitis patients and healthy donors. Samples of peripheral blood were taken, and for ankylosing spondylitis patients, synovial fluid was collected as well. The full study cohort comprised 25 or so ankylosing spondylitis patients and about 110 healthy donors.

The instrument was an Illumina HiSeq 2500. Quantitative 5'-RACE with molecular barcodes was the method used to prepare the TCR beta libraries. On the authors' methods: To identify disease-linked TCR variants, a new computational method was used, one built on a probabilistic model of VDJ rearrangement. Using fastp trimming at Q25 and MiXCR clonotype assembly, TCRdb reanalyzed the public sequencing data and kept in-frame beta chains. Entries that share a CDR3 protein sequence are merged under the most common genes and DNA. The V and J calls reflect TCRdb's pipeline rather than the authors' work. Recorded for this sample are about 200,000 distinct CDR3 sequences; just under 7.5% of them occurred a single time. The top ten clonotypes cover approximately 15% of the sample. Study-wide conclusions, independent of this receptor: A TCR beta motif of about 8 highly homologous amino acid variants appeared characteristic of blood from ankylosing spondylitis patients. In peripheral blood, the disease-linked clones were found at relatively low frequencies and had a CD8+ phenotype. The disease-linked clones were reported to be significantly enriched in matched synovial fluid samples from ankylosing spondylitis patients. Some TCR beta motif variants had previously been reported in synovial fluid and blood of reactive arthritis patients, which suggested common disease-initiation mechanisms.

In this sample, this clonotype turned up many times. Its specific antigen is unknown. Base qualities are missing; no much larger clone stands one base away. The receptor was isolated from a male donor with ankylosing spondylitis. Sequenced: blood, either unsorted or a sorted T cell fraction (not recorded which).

The DNA sequence is given as TGTGCCAGCAGCTTAGATGGCCTCCAAGAGACCCAGTACTTC. This translates into CASSLDGLQETQYF. In this chain, TRBV5-5 is recombined with TRBJ2-5; the D gene is not confidently resolved. Via the germline V gene (reference sequence), CDR1 is SGHKS and CDR2 YYEKEE. The V and J ends are trimmed by 2 bases and 1 base, leaving 9 bases between them. From the cysteine through the phenylalanine, the CDR3 covers 14 amino acids. This entry keeps only the CDR3 DNA: 42 bases, framed from base 1.